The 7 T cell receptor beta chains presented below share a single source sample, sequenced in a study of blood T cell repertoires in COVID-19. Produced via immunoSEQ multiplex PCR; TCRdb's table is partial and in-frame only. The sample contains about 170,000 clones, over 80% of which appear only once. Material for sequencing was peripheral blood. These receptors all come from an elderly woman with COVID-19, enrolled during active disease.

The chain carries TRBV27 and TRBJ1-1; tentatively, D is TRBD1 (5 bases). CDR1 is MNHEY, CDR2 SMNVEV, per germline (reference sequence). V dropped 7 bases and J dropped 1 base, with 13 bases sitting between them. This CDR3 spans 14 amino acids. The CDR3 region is CASTPWGGNTEAFF. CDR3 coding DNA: TGTGCCAGCACCCCGTGGGGGGGGAACACTGAAGCTTTCTTT.

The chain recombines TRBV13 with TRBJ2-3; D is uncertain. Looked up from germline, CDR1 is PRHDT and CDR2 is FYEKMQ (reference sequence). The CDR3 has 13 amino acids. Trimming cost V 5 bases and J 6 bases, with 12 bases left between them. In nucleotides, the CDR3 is TGTGCCAGCAGCCAAATATTCGCGGATACGCAGTATTTT. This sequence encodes CASSQIFADTQYF.

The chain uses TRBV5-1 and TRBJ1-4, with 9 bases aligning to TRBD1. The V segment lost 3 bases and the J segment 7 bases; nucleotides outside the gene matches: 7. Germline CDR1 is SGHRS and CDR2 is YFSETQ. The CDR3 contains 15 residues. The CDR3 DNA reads TGCGCCAGCAGCTCACCGGGACAGGGTGTTGAAAAACTGTTTTTT. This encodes CASSSPGQGVEKLFF.

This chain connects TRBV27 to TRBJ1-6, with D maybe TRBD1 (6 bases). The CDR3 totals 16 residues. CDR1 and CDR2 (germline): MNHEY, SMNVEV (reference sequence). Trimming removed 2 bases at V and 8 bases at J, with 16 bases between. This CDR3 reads CASSLVRGAWDSPLHF. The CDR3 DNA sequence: TGTGCCAGCAGTTTAGTCAGGGGCGCCTGGGATTCACCCCTCCACTTT.

In DNA, the CDR3 is TGTGCCAGCAGCCAGGACCAAGAGACCCAGTACTTC. Protein: CASSQDQETQYF. The chain joins TRBV2 to TRBJ2-5, with D uncertain. The germline gives CDR1 SNHLY, CDR2 FYNNEI. V was trimmed by 6 bases and J by 0 bases, leaving 5 bases between them. The CDR3 has 12 amino acids. The entire variable domain, with the rest obtained from reference TRBV2 and TRBJ2-5, is as follows: EPEVTQTPSHQVTQMGQEVILRCVPISNHLYFYWYRQILGQKVEFLVSFYNNEISEKSEIFDDQFSVERPDGSNFTLKIRSTKLEDSAMYFCASSQDQETQYFGPGTRLLVL.

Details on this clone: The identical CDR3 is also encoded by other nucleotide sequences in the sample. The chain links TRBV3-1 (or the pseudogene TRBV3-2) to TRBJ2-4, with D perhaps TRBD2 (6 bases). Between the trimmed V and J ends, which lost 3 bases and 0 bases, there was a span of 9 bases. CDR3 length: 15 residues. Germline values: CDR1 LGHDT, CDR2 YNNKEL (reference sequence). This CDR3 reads CASSQEGLAKNIQYF. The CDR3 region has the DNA TGTGCCAGCAGCCAGGAGGGACTAGCCAAAAACATTCAGTACTTC.

The CDR3 nucleotides read TGTGCTAGTGGCCGAACTGGGGACAGTCGAGCTTTCTTT. Its protein product is CASGRTGDSRAFF. This chain uses TRBV12-5 with TRBJ1-1, with 7 bases matching TRBD1. The trim removed 6 bases at V and 10 bases at J, leaving 11 bases unmatched. The CDR3 sequence is 13 residues long. Germline V gene data show CDR1 as LGHNT and CDR2 as FRNRAP.